The entry below gives a single T cell receptor (beta chain) sequence along with its context. Only in-frame clones appear in the TCRdb table, and some are missing; sequencing was by immunoSEQ multiplex PCR. The table has roughly 93,000 clones, 65% to 90% seen once. V was clipped by 6 bases and J by 7 bases, with 16 bases between them. CDR3 size: 13 residues. The germline V gene has CDR1 SNHLY and CDR2 FYNNEI. The source of the sample is a study of T cell responses to AZD1222 COVID-19 vaccine. This specimen consisted of peripheral blood, obtained on day 0 of AZD1222 vaccination. The TCR originated in an adult in good health. The chain employs TRBV2 and TRBJ2-7; D could derive from TRBD1 or TRBD2 (5 bases each). CDR3 region: CASSEVGAGEQYF. CDR3 bases: TGTGCCAGCAGCGAGGTAGGGGCGGGTGAGCAGTACTTC.